This TCR beta chain was identified in a study of cytomegalovirus exposure and HLA in healthy donors. Study-wide results and caveats: About 87% or about 30% of the time was how often most TCR beta V segments were productive, according to an earlier analysis. It was only CMV serostatus that was available as immune exposure information. Listed as cytomegalovirus-associated were over 150 TCR beta chains.

The PCR used 60 Vbeta and 13 Jbeta primers. Original analysis: Later analysis identified some 80 million unique TCR beta chains, approximately 11 million shared. The protocol was immunoSEQ multiplex PCR, while the TCRdb copy is restricted to in-frame clones and leaves out a portion. The DNA was the basis for D and trimming; V, J and clone size are from that table. The sample totals some 150,000 clones. To note about this clone: The target antigen is unknown.

Sample: PBMCs. This sequence originates from a young woman in good health and CMV-seronegative.

The CDR3 loop is CAWSAGQPNQPQHF. The DNA for the CDR3 is TGTGCCTGGAGTGCCGGACAGCCCAATCAGCCCCAGCATTTT. The rearrangement links TRBV30 to TRBJ1-5, with D possibly being TRBD1 (6 bases). Germline V gene data show CDR1 as GTSNPN and CDR2 as SVGIG (reference sequence). The V end was cut by 1 base, the J end by 3 bases, with 10 bases between. This CDR3 is built from 14 residues.